This passage covers 10 T cell receptor beta chains from one sample sequenced in a study of cytomegalovirus exposure and HLA in healthy donors. In the PCR, 60 Vbeta and 13 Jbeta primers were used. TCRdb keeps only in-frame clones here, not all; method: immunoSEQ multiplex PCR. The sample totals approximately 120,000 clones. The sequencing sample was made of PBMCs. These receptors were taken from a man aged 18 to 30 in good health and CMV-seronegative.

In the case of this clone: The same CDR3 can be traced to other DNA sequences in this sample. This sequence joins TRBV13 and TRBJ1-2; 9 nucleotides align to TRBD1. V trimming: 5 bases; J trimming: 5 bases; junction bases outside the gene matches: 12. CDR3 length: 16 amino acids. The V gene's germline CDR1 is PRHDT and CDR2 FYEKMQ (reference sequence). CDR3 region: CASSLRTGGAGYGYTF. Here the CDR3 DNA reads TGTGCCAGCAGCCTCCGAACAGGGGGCGCCGGATATGGCTACACCTTC. The complete variable domain, with remaining parts taken from reference TRBV13 and TRBJ1-2, reads AAGVIQSPRHLIKEKRETATLKCYPIPRHDTVYWYQQGPGQDPQFLISFYEKMQSDKGSIPDRFSAQQFSDYHSELNMSSLELGDSALYFCASSLRTGGAGYGYTFGSGTRLTVV.

This chain uses TRBV11-3 with TRBJ2-5; 8 bases line up with TRBD1. CDR1 and CDR2 from the germline V gene are SGHNT and YENEEA. This CDR3 region has 15 residues. V was clipped by 3 bases and J by 5 bases; unmatched bases: 8. The CDR3, as DNA: TGTGCCAGCAGCTTGGGACAGGACGGGTGGGAGACCCAGTACTTC. This gives the protein CASSLGQDGWETQYF.

V is TRBV6-1 and J is TRBJ1-6, with 7 nucleotides matching TRBD1. The CDR3 is 14 residues long. V shed 7 bases and J 3 bases; nucleotides not matched to a gene: 3. Germline loops: CDR1 MNHNS, CDR2 SASEGT. CDR3 nucleotides: TGTGCCAGCATGAGGGACAGCTATAATTCACCCCTCCACTTT. Translation: CASMRDSYNSPLHF.

V usage is TRBV30 and J usage is TRBJ2-1; possibly TRBD2 for D (5 bases). Trimming removed 0 bases from V and 8 bases from J, with 17 bases in between. Looked up from germline, CDR1 is GTSNPN and CDR2 is SVGIG (reference sequence). The CDR3 is 15 amino acids. CDR3 nucleotide sequence: TGTGCCTGGAGTGTACTTGGGAGCGCCGAGGATGAGCAGTTCTTC. Encoded protein: CAWSVLGSAEDEQFF. Supplemented by reference TRBV30 and TRBJ2-1, the full variable domain reads SQTIHQWPATLVQPVGSPLSLECTVEGTSNPNLYWYRQAAGRGLQLLFYSVGIGQISSEVPQNLSASRPQDRQFILSSKKLLLSDSGFYLCAWSVLGSAEDEQFFGPGTRLTVL.

V is TRBV19 and J is TRBJ2-1; 11 nucleotides agree with TRBD2. Germline V lookup: CDR1 LNHDA, CDR2 SQIVND (reference sequence). The CDR3 has 11 amino acids. The CDR3 DNA follows: TGTGGGACTAGCGGGTTTAATGAGCAGTTCTTC. Its protein is CGTSGFNEQFF.

V and J are TRBV5-1 and TRBJ2-3, with D possibly matching TRBD1 (5 bases). V was cut by 0 bases and J by 4 bases, with 9 bases left in between. Germline V gene lookup returns CDR1 SGHRS and CDR2 YFSETQ. CDR3 length equals 14 residues. The CDR3, as DNA: TGCGCCAGCAGCTTGGAAGGGGTTGCAGATACGCAGTATTTT. Protein product: CASSLEGVADTQYF.

The chain carries TRBV4-1 and TRBJ2-5; D perhaps matches TRBD2 (5 bases). The CDR3 spans 15 residues. Trimming left V 0 bases short and J 5 bases short, with 13 bases between. Looked up from germline, CDR1 is MGHRA and CDR2 is YSYEKL. The CDR3 DNA is TGCGCCAGCAGCCAAGATCGCGGGTTTCGCGAGACCCAGTACTTC. This codes for CASSQDRGFRETQYF.

The genes are TRBV10-3 and TRBJ1-5, with a tentative D call TRBD1 (5 bases). The CDR3 has 16 amino acids. The V and J ends lost 0 bases and 2 bases respectively, with 11 bases between them. The germline CDR1 and CDR2 sequences are ENHRY and SYGVKD. CDR3 nucleotide sequence: TGTGCCATCAGTGAGTCGTATGGGGCCGGCAATCAGCCCCAGCATTTT. It encodes CAISESYGAGNQPQHF.

V and J are TRBV2 and TRBJ2-1; 7 bases are a match to TRBD2. Germline-derived CDR1 and CDR2 are SNHLY and FYNNEI. After removal of 7 bases from V and 7 bases from J, the junction contained 1 base not matched to a gene. The CDR3 totals 11 residues. The DNA for the CDR3 is TGTGCCAGCACGGGGGGAAATGAGCAGTTCTTC. Protein: CASTGGNEQFF.

V and J are TRBV4-1 and TRBJ2-7, with 7 bases matching TRBD1. There are 15 residues in the CDR3. The germline V gene has CDR1 MGHRA and CDR2 YSYEKL. Losses at the gene ends were 4 bases for V and 4 bases for J; bases not matched to a gene: 10. CDR3 sequence (DNA): TGCGCCAGCAGCCCCAGGGACAGTTCACAATACGAGCAGTACTTC. Encoded protein: CASSPRDSSQYEQYF.